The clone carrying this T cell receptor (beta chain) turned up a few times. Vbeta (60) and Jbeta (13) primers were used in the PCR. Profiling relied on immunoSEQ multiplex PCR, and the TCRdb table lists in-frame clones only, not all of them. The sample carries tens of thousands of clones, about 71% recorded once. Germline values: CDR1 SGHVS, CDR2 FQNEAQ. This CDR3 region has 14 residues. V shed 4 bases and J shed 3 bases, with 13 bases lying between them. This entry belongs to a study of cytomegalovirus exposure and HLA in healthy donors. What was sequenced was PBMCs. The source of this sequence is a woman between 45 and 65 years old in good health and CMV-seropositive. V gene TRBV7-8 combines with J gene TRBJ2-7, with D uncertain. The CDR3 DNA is TGTGCCAGCAGCTCCTCGGCCTCGGGCTACGAGCAGTACTTC. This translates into CASSSSASGYEQYF.